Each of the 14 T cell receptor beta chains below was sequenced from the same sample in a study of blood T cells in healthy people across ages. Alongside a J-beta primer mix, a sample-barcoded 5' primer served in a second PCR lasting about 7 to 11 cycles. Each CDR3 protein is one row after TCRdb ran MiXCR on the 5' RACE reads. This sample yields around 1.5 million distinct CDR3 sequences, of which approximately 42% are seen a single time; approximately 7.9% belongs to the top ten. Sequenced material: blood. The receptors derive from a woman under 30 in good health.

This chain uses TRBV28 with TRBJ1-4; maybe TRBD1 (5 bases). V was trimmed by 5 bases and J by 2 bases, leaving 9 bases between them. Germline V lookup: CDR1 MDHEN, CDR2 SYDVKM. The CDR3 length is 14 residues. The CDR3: CASSPGYTNEKLFF. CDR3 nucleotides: TGTGCCAGCAGTCCAGGGTATACTAATGAAAAACTGTTTTTT. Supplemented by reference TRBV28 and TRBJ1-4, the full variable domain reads DVKVTQSSRYLVKRTGEKVFLECVQDMDHENMFWYRQDPGLGLRLIYFSYDVKMKEKGDIPEGYSVSREKKERFSLILESASTNQTSMYLCASSPGYTNEKLFFGSGTQLSVL.

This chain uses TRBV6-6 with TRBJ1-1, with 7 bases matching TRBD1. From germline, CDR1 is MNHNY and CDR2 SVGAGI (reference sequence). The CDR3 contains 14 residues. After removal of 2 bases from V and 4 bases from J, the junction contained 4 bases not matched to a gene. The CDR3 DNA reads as TGTGCCAGCAGTTACGCAGGGGGAAGCACTGAAGCTTTCTTT. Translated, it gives CASSYAGGSTEAFF.

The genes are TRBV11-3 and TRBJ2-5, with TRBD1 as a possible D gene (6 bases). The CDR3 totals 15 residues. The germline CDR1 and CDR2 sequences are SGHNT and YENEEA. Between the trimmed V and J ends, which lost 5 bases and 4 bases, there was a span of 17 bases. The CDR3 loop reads CASSIGARGPETQYF. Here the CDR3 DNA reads TGTGCCAGCAGCATAGGGGCCAGGGGTCCAGAGACCCAGTACTTC. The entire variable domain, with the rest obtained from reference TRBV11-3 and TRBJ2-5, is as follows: EAGVVQSPRYKIIEKKQPVAFWCNPISGHNTLYWYLQNLGQGPELLIRYENEEAVDDSQLPKDRFSAERLKGVDSTLKIQPAELGDSAVYLCASSIGARGPETQYFGPGTRLLVL.

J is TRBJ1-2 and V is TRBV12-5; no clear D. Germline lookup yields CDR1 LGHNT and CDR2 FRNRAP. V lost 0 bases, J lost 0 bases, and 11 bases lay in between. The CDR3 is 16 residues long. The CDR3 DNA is TGTGCTAGTGGTTTGGTACTTGGGGATGCTAACTATGGCTACACCTTC. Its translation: CASGLVLGDANYGYTF.

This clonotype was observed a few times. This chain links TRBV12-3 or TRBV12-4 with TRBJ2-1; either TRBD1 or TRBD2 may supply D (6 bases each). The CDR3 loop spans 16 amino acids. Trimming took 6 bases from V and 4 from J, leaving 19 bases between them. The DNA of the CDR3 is TGTGCCAGCAGCCCCCATGGGGGGCCCTTGTACAATGAGCAGTTCTTC. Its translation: CASSPHGGPLYNEQFF.

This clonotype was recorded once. CDR3 region: CASSSGQENYEQYF. The CDR3 DNA sequence: TGTGCCAGCTCATCGGGGCAGGAAAACTACGAGCAGTACTTC. The chain links TRBV18 to TRBJ2-5; tentatively, D is TRBD1 or TRBD2 (5 bases each). The J call may be wrong; the DNA end is better matched by TRBJ2-7. Germline V gene sequence: CDR1 KGHSH, CDR2 LQKENI. CDR3 length: 14 residues.

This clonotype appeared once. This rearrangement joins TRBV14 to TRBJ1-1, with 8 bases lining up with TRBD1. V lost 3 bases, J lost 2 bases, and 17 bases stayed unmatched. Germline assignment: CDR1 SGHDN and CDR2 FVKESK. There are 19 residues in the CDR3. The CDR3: CASSHPTDRGSNRNTEAFF. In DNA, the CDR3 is TGTGCCAGCAGCCACCCGACTGACAGGGGCTCTAACCGAAACACTGAAGCTTTCTTT.

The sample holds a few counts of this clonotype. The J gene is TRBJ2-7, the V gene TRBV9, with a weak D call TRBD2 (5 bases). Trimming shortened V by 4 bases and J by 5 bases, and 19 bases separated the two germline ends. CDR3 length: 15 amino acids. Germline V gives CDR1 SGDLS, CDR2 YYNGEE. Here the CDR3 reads CASSPRGNLLDEQYF. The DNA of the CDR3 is TGTGCCAGCAGCCCCCGAGGGAACCTCTTGGACGAGCAGTACTTC.

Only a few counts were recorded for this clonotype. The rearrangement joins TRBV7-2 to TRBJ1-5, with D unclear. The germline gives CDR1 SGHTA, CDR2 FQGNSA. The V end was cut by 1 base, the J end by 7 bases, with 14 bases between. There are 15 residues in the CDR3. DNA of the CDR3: TGTGCCAGCAGCTTAGGTCGGATGGGCCAGCAGCCCCAGCATTTT. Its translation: CASSLGRMGQQPQHF.

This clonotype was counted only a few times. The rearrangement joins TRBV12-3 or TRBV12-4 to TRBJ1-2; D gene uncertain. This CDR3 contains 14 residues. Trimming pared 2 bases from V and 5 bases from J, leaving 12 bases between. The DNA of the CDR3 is TGTGCCAGCAGTTTAAATGATGCTGGGTATGGCTACACCTTC. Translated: CASSLNDAGYGYTF.

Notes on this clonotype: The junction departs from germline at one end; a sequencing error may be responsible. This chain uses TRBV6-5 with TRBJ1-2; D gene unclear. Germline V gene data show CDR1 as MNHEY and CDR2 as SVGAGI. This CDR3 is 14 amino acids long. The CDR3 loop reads CASTNGPYNYGHTF. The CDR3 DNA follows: TGTGCCAGCACTAACGGCCCCTATAACTATGGCCACACCTTC.

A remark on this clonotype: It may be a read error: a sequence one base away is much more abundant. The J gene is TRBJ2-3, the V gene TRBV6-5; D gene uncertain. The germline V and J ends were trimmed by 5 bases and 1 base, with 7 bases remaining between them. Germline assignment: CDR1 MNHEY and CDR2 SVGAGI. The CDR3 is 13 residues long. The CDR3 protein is CASSDLGTDTQYF. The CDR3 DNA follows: TGTGCCAGCAGTGACTTGGGCACAGATACGCAGTATTTT.

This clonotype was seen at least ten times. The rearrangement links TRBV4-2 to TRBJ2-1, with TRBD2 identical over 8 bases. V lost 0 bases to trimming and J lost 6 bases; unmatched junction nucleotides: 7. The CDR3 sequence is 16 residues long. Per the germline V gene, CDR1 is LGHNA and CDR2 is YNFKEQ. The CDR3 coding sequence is TGTGCCAGCAGCCAAGACGGGGGGGGGCCTTCCAATGAGCAGTTCTTC. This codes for CASSQDGGGPSNEQFF.

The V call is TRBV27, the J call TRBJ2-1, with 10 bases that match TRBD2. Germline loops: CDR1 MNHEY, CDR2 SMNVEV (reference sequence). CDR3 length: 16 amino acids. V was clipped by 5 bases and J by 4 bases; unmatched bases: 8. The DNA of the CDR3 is TGTGCCAGCAGTCCCCTCCCTAGCGGGAGATACAATGAGCAGTTCTTC. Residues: CASSPLPSGRYNEQFF.